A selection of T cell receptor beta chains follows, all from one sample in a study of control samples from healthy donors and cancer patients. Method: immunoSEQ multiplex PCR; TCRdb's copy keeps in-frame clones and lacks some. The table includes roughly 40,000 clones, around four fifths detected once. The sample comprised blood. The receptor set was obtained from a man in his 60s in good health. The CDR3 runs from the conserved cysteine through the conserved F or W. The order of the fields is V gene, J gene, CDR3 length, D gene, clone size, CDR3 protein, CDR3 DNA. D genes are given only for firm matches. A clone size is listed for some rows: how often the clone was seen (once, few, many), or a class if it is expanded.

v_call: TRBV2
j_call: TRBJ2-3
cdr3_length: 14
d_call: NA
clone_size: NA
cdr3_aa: CASSDGLVTDTQYF
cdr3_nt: TGTGCCAGCAGTGACGGCCTCGTCACAGATACGCAGTATTTT

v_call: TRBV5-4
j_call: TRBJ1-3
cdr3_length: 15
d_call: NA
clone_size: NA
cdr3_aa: CASSGTGTKGNTIYF
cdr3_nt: TGTGCCAGCAGCGGGACCGGGACAAAAGGGAACACCATATATTTT

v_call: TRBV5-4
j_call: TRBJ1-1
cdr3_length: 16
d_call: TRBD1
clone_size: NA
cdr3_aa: CASSLGQGGWNTEAFF
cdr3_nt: TGTGCCAGCAGCTTGGGACAGGGTGGGTGGAACACTGAAGCTTTCTTT

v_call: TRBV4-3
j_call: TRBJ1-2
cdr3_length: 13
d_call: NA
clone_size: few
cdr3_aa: CASSQGPGDGYTF
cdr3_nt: TGCGCCAGCAGCCAAGGCCCAGGGGATGGCTACACCTTC

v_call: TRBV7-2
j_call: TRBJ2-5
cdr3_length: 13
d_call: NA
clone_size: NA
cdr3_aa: CASSTGPAGTQYF
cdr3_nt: TGTGCCAGCAGCACCGGGCCAGCGGGGACCCAGTACTTC

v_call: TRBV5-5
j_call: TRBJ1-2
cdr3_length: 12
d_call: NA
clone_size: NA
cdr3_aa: CASSLTGYGYTF
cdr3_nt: TGTGCCAGCAGCTTGACAGGTTATGGCTACACCTTC

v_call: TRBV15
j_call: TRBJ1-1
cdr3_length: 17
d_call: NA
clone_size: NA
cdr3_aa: CATSRDQDSLFGDGAFF
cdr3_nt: TGTGCCACCAGCAGAGATCAGGACAGCCTATTTGGAGATGGGGCTTTCTTT

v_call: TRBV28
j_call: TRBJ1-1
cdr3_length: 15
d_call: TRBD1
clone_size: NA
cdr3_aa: CASSRQGARNTEAFF
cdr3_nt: TGTGCCAGCAGCCGACAGGGGGCGAGGAACACTGAAGCTTTCTTT

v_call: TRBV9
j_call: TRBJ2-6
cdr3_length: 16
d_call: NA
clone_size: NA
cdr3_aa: CASSAGAMTGMNVLTF
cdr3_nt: TGTGCCAGCAGCGCGGGGGCGATGACAGGGATGAACGTCCTGACTTTC

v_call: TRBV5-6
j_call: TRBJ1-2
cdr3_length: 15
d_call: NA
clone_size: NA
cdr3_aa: CASSPQRGRYHGYTF
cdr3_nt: TGTGCCAGCAGCCCCCAGAGAGGCAGGTATCATGGCTACACCTTC

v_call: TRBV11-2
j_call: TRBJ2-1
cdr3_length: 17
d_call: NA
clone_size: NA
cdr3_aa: CASSLVAGLGSYNEQFF
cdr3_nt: TGTGCCAGCAGCTTAGTTGCGGGTTTGGGGTCCTACAATGAGCAGTTCTTC

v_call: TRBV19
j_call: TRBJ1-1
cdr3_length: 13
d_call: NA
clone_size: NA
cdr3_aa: CASSIELGPEAFF
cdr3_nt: TGTGCCAGTAGTATAGAGTTAGGCCCTGAAGCTTTCTTT

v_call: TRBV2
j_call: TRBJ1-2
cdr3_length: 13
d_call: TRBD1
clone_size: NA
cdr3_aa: CASTLTGVYGYTF
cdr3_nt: TGTGCCAGCACATTAACAGGGGTCTATGGCTACACCTTC

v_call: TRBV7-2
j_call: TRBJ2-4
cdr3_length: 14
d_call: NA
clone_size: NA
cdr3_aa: CASSFLGPENIQYF
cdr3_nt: TGTGCCAGCAGCTTTCTCGGGCCCGAAAACATTCAGTACTTC

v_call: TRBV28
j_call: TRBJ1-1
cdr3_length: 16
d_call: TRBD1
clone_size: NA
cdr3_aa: CASSLWGQAMNTEAFF
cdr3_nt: TGTGCCAGCAGTTTATGGGGACAGGCGATGAACACTGAAGCTTTCTTT

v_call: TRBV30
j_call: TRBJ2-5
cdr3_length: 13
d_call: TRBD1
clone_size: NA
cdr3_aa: CAWSRDRVETQYF
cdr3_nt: TGTGCCTGGAGTCGGGACAGGGTAGAGACCCAGTACTTC

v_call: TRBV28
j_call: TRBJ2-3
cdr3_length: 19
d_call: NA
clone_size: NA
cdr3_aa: CASSSTNPRNREDIDTQYF
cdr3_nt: TGTGCCAGCAGTTCTACTAACCCGAGAAACAGGGAGGATATAGATACGCAGTATTTT

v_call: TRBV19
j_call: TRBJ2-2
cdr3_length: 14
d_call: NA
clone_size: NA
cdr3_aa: CASSIMAASGELFF
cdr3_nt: TGTGCCAGTAGTATAATGGCGGCGTCTGGGGAGCTGTTTTTT

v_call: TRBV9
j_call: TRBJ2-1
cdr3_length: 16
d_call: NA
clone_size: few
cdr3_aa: CASSTLGPGFENEQFF
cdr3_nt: TGTGCCAGCAGCACTCTCGGCCCCGGGTTTGAAAATGAGCAGTTCTTC

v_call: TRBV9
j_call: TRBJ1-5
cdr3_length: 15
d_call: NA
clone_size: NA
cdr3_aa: CASSVGPLADQPQHF
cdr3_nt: TGTGCCAGCAGCGTAGGTCCGTTAGCCGATCAGCCCCAGCATTTT

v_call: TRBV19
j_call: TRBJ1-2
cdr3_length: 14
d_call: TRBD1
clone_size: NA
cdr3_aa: CASSIDNRGLGYTF
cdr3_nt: TGTGCCAGTAGTATAGATAACAGGGGGCTTGGCTACACCTTC

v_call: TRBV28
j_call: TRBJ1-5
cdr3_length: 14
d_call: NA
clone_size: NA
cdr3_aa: CASSSTGDNQPQHF
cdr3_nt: TGTGCCAGCAGTTCGACAGGAGACAATCAGCCCCAGCATTTT

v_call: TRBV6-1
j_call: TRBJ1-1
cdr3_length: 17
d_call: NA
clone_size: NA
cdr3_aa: CASSERGMAGVKTEAFF
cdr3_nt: TGTGCCAGCAGTGAACGTGGTATGGCAGGGGTAAAGACTGAAGCTTTCTTT

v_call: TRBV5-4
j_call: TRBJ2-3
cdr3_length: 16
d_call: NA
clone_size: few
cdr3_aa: CASSLGRRRSTDTQYF
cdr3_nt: TGTGCCAGCAGCTTAGGGAGGAGAAGGAGCACAGATACGCAGTATTTT

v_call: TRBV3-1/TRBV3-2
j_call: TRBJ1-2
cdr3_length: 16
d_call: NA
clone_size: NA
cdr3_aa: CASSQAKQYTNYGYTF
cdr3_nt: TGTGCCAGCAGCCAGGCAAAACAGTATACCAACTATGGCTACACCTTC

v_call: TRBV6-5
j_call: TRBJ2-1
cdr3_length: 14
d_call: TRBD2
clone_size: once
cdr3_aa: CASTRLAGSNEQFF
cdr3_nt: TGTGCCAGCACCCGACTAGCGGGGAGCAATGAGCAGTTCTTC

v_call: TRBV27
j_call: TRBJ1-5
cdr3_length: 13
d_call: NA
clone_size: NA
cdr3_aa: CASSGDVHQPQHF
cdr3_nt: TGTGCCAGCAGTGGGGATGTTCATCAGCCCCAGCATTTT

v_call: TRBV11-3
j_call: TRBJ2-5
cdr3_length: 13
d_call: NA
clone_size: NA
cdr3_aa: CASSRGRQETQYF
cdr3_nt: TGTGCCAGCAGCCGGGGGCGGCAAGAGACCCAGTACTTC

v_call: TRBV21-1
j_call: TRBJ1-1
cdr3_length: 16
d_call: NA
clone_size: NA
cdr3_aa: CASSNRTGAQNTEAFF
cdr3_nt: TGTGCCAGCAGCAACAGGACAGGGGCGCAGAACACTGAAGCTTTCTTT

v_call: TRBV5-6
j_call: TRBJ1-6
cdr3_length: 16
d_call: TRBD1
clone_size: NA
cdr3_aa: CASSPGQGRNNSPLHF
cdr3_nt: TGTGCCAGCAGCCCTGGACAGGGACGTAATAATTCACCCCTCCACTTT

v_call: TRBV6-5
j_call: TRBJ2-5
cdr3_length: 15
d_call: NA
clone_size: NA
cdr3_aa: CASSYGGANRETQYF
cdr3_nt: TGTGCCAGCAGTTACGGAGGGGCGAATAGGGAGACCCAGTACTTC

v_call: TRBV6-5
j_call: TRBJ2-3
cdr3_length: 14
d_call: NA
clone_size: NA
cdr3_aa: CASSLNRATDTQYF
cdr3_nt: TGTGCCAGCAGCTTGAACCGGGCCACAGATACGCAGTATTTT

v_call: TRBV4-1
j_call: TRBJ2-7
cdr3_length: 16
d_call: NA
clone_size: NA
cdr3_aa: CASSQGFFSPNYEQYF
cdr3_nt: TGCGCCAGCAGCCAAGGATTCTTTAGTCCCAACTACGAGCAGTACTTC

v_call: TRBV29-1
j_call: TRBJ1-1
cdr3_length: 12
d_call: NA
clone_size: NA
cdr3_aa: CSTKTGNTEAFF
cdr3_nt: TGCAGCACAAAGACAGGGAACACTGAAGCTTTCTTT

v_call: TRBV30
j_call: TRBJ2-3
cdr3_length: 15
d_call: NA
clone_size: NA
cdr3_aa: CAWSLGGSGTDTQYF
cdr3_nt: TGTGCCTGGAGTTTAGGGGGTTCGGGCACAGATACGCAGTATTTT

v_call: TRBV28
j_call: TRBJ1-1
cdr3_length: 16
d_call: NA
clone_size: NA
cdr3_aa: CASSSPRDPVNTEAFF
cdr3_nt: TGTGCCAGCAGTTCTCCCCGGGACCCTGTAAACACTGAAGCTTTCTTT

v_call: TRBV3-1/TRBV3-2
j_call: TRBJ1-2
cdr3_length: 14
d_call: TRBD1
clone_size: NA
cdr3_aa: CASSQGRQGYGYTF
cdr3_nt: TGTGCCAGCAGCCAAGGAAGACAGGGATATGGCTACACCTTC

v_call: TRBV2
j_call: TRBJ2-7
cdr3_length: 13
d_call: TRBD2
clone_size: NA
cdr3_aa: CASTPTSVGEQYF
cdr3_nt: TGTGCCAGCACCCCGACTAGCGTGGGTGAGCAGTACTTC

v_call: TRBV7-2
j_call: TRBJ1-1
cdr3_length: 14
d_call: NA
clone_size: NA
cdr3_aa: CASSFLRANTEAFF
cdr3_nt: TGTGCCAGCAGCTTCCTGAGGGCGAACACTGAAGCTTTCTTT

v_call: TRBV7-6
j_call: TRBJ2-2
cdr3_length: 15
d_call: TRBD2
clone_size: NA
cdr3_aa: CASSSAGGPAGELFF
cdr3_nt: TGTGCCAGCAGCTCCGCGGGAGGGCCCGCCGGGGAGCTGTTTTTT

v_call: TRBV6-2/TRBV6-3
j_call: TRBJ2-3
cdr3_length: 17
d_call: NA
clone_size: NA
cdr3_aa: CASSYNLARSGTDTQYF
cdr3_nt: TGTGCCAGCAGTTACAACTTAGCAAGGTCGGGCACAGATACGCAGTATTTT

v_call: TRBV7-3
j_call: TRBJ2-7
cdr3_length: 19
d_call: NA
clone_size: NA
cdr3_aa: CASSSHTGGRTSGSREQYF
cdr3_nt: TGTGCCAGCAGCTCCCATACAGGGGGCCGGACTAGCGGCTCCCGGGAGCAGTACTTC

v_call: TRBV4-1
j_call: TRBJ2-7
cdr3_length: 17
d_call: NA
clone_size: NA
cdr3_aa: CASSQDNSGSNGYEQYF
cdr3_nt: TGCGCCAGCAGCCAAGATAATTCAGGGTCGAACGGCTACGAGCAGTACTTC